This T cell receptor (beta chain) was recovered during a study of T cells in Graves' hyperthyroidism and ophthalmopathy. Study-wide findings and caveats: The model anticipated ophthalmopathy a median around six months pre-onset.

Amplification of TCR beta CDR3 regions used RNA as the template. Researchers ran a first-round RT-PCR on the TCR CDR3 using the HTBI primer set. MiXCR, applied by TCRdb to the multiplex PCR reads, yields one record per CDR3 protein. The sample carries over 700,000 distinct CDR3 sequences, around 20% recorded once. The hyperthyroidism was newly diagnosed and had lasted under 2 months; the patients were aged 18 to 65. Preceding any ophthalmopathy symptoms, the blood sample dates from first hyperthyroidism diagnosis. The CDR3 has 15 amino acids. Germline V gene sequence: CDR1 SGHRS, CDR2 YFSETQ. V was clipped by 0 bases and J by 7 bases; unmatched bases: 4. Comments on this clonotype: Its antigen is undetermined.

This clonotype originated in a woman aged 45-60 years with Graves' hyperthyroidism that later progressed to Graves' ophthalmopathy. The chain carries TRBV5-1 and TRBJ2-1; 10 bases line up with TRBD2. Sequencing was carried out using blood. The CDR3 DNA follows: TGCGCCAGCAGCTTGGGGACTAGCGGAATTAATGAGCAGTTCTTC. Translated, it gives CASSLGTSGINEQFF.